The clone carrying this T cell receptor (beta chain) was seen a handful of times. Its cognate antigen is unknown. CDR3 length equals 16 residues. Germline V gene data show CDR1 as DFQATT and CDR2 as SNEGSKA (reference sequence). V lost 1 base to trimming and J lost 0 bases, with 13 bases between them. This entry comes from a study of post-analysis software for immune sequencing data. Sequencing libraries made from TCR beta cDNA carried unique molecular identifiers. Input of roughly 0.9 to 11 million T cells yielded a few hundred thousand cDNA molecules. TCRdb re-derived calls from the PCR reads in MiXCR, one entry per CDR3 protein. The sample holds around 770,000 distinct CDR3 sequences, about 45% seen once. Findings and caveats of the study: TRBV5-6, TRBV5-1 and TRBV20-1 belonged to a set of five TRBV segments that were more frequent in patients than controls.

This receptor was taken from a girl under 18 with multiple sclerosis. This chain links TRBV20-1 with TRBJ1-5, with no clear D. Sequences were obtained from blood. The CDR3 loop is CSARVSTGYSNQPQHF. CDR3 coding DNA: TGCAGTGCTAGAGTCTCTACCGGGTATAGCAATCAGCCCCAGCATTTT.